A selection of T cell receptor beta chains follows, all from one sample in a study of T cell responses to AZD1222 COVID-19 vaccine. The assay was immunoSEQ multiplex PCR, and TCRdb's table has in-frame clones only and misses some. Among more than 150,000 clones listed, around nine tenths were seen once. The sample was peripheral blood, taken 28 days after the second AZD1222 dose. The source is an adult who received the AZD1222 COVID-19 vaccine. CDR3s include the opening cysteine and the closing phenylalanine or tryptophan. Each record gives: D gene, clone size, J gene, CDR3 length, V gene, CDR3 protein, CDR3 DNA. The D gene is left open where the match is weak. Clone size is stated in some rows and not others, as once, few, many or a class when expanded.

d_gene: -; abundance: -; j_gene: TRBJ1-3; len: 17; v_gene: TRBV5-1; CDR3aa: CASSLQTGTLSGNTIYF; CDR3nt: TGCGCCAGCAGCTTACAGACAGGAACTCTCTCTGGAAACACCATATATTTT
d_gene: -; abundance: -; j_gene: TRBJ2-3; len: 13; v_gene: TRBV7-3; CDR3aa: CASSLPMEDTQYF; CDR3nt: TGTGCCAGCAGCCTTCCTATGGAAGATACGCAGTATTTT
d_gene: -; abundance: -; j_gene: TRBJ2-7; len: 15; v_gene: TRBV5-1; CDR3aa: CASRLGGGANPNVYF; CDR3nt: TGCGCCAGCAGGCTTGGTGGGGGGGCGAACCCTAATGTGTACTTC
d_gene: TRBD1; abundance: once; j_gene: TRBJ2-7; len: 15; v_gene: TRBV7-2; CDR3aa: CASSFSPGQGYEQYF; CDR3nt: TGTGCCAGCAGCTTTTCGCCGGGACAGGGCTACGAGCAGTACTTC
d_gene: TRBD2; abundance: -; j_gene: TRBJ2-1; len: 15; v_gene: TRBV7-2; CDR3aa: CASSPGLAGGTEQFF; CDR3nt: TGTGCCAGCAGCCCAGGACTAGCGGGAGGGACTGAGCAGTTCTTC
d_gene: TRBD2; abundance: -; j_gene: TRBJ2-5; len: 13; v_gene: TRBV30; CDR3aa: CAWGTGGARAQYF; CDR3nt: TGTGCCTGGGGGACCGGGGGGGCTCGAGCCCAGTACTTC
d_gene: -; abundance: -; j_gene: TRBJ2-1; len: 15; v_gene: TRBV15; CDR3aa: CATSRDRAKNNEQFF; CDR3nt: TGTGCCACCAGCAGAGATCGGGCAAAAAACAATGAGCAGTTCTTC
d_gene: TRBD1; abundance: -; j_gene: TRBJ1-1; len: 14; v_gene: TRBV4-1; CDR3aa: CASSPVGRGLVAFF; CDR3nt: TGCGCCAGCAGCCCCGTCGGCAGGGGGCTTGTAGCTTTCTTT
d_gene: -; abundance: -; j_gene: TRBJ1-5; len: 22; v_gene: TRBV12-2; CDR3aa: CASRLAREAGIGDRECNQPQHF; CDR3nt: TGTGCAAGTCGCTTAGCGCGCGAAGCCGGAATAGGAGACAGGGAGTGCAATCAGCCCCAGCATTTT
d_gene: TRBD1; abundance: -; j_gene: TRBJ2-5; len: 14; v_gene: TRBV5-4; CDR3aa: CASSWDRGGETQYF; CDR3nt: TGTGCCAGCAGTTGGGACAGGGGGGGGGAGACCCAGTACTTC
d_gene: -; abundance: -; j_gene: TRBJ1-3; len: 14; v_gene: TRBV18; CDR3aa: CASSPDYSGNTIYF; CDR3nt: TGTGCCAGCTCACCCGATTACTCTGGAAACACCATATATTTT
d_gene: TRBD1; abundance: -; j_gene: TRBJ1-1; len: 12; v_gene: TRBV28; CDR3aa: CASSLWTGEAFF; CDR3nt: TGTGCCAGCAGTTTATGGACAGGGGAAGCTTTCTTT
d_gene: -; abundance: -; j_gene: TRBJ2-2; len: 14; v_gene: TRBV7-3; CDR3aa: CASSFRGGNGELFF; CDR3nt: TGTGCCAGCAGCTTCAGAGGTGGGAACGGGGAGCTGTTTTTT
d_gene: TRBD1; abundance: -; j_gene: TRBJ1-1; len: 14; v_gene: TRBV15; CDR3aa: CATSPDRGNTEAFF; CDR3nt: TGTGCCACCAGCCCAGACAGGGGGAACACTGAAGCTTTCTTT
d_gene: -; abundance: once; j_gene: TRBJ2-3; len: 15; v_gene: TRBV24-1; CDR3aa: CATSDPADSTDTQYF; CDR3nt: TGTGCCACCAGTGACCCAGCGGATAGCACAGATACGCAGTATTTT
d_gene: -; abundance: -; j_gene: TRBJ1-4; len: 14; v_gene: TRBV7-9; CDR3aa: CASSLGMGGEKLFF; CDR3nt: TGTGCCAGCAGCTTAGGGATGGGCGGGGAAAAACTGTTTTTT
d_gene: -; abundance: -; j_gene: TRBJ2-5; len: 13; v_gene: TRBV15; CDR3aa: CATSNQIQETQYF; CDR3nt: TGTGCCACCAGCAATCAGATCCAAGAGACCCAGTACTTC
d_gene: TRBD1; abundance: -; j_gene: TRBJ1-4; len: 18; v_gene: TRBV6-2/TRBV6-3; CDR3aa: CASSFTKNADRANEKLFF; CDR3nt: TGTGCCAGCAGTTTTACCAAGAACGCGGACAGGGCTAATGAAAAACTGTTTTTT
d_gene: TRBD1; abundance: -; j_gene: TRBJ2-1; len: 15; v_gene: TRBV7-8; CDR3aa: CASSSGQGALSEQFF; CDR3nt: TGTGCCAGCAGCTCGGGACAGGGGGCGCTTAGTGAGCAGTTCTTC
d_gene: -; abundance: once; j_gene: TRBJ1-3; len: 16; v_gene: TRBV18; CDR3aa: CASSPRTQVGGNTIYF; CDR3nt: TGTGCCAGCTCACCTCGGACCCAGGTTGGGGGAAACACCATATATTTT
d_gene: TRBD1; abundance: -; j_gene: TRBJ1-2; len: 13; v_gene: TRBV10-3; CDR3aa: CAISEMGQDGYTF; CDR3nt: TGTGCCATCAGTGAGATGGGACAGGATGGCTACACCTTC
d_gene: TRBD1; abundance: -; j_gene: TRBJ1-5; len: 16; v_gene: TRBV28; CDR3aa: CASSTGTGGSNQPQHF; CDR3nt: TGTGCCAGCAGTACCGGGACAGGGGGGAGCAATCAGCCCCAGCATTTT
d_gene: -; abundance: -; j_gene: TRBJ2-7; len: 11; v_gene: TRBV5-6; CDR3aa: CASSFEYEQYF; CDR3nt: TGTGCCAGCAGCTTCGAATACGAGCAGTACTTC
d_gene: -; abundance: -; j_gene: TRBJ1-2; len: 13; v_gene: TRBV7-2; CDR3aa: CASSLSSTNGYTF; CDR3nt: TGTGCCAGCAGCTTAAGCAGCACAAATGGCTACACCTTC
d_gene: -; abundance: -; j_gene: TRBJ2-6; len: 17; v_gene: TRBV14; CDR3aa: CASSQDRGGQGANVLTF; CDR3nt: TGTGCCAGCAGCCAAGATCGTGGGGGCCAGGGGGCCAACGTCCTGACTTTC
d_gene: -; abundance: -; j_gene: TRBJ2-1; len: 12; v_gene: TRBV9; CDR3aa: CASSVEGNEQFF; CDR3nt: TGTGCCAGCAGCGTAGAGGGTAATGAGCAGTTCTTC
d_gene: TRBD1; abundance: once; j_gene: TRBJ1-1; len: 14; v_gene: TRBV7-9; CDR3aa: CASSLGQGLRVAFF; CDR3nt: TGTGCCAGCAGCTTAGGACAGGGGTTGCGGGTAGCTTTCTTT
d_gene: TRBD1; abundance: -; j_gene: TRBJ1-1; len: 13; v_gene: TRBV12-3/TRBV12-4; CDR3aa: CASRGGTGIEAFF; CDR3nt: TGTGCCAGCAGGGGTGGGACAGGGATTGAAGCTTTCTTT
d_gene: TRBD2; abundance: -; j_gene: TRBJ2-7; len: 14; v_gene: TRBV5-4; CDR3aa: CASSLGGGSYEQYF; CDR3nt: TGTGCCAGCAGCTTGGGCGGGGGCTCCTACGAGCAGTACTTC
d_gene: -; abundance: -; j_gene: TRBJ1-5; len: 13; v_gene: TRBV7-2; CDR3aa: CASSGDGLQPQHF; CDR3nt: TGTGCCAGCAGCGGGGACGGGCTTCAGCCCCAGCATTTT
d_gene: TRBD2; abundance: -; j_gene: TRBJ2-2; len: 17; v_gene: TRBV2; CDR3aa: CASSEARGLAGPGELFF; CDR3nt: TGTGCCAGCAGTGAAGCACGGGGACTAGCGGGGCCCGGGGAGCTGTTTTTT
d_gene: -; abundance: -; j_gene: TRBJ2-1; len: 14; v_gene: TRBV11-3; CDR3aa: CASSSPGGRNEQFF; CDR3nt: TGTGCCAGCAGCTCCCCAGGGGGGAGGAATGAGCAGTTCTTC
d_gene: -; abundance: -; j_gene: TRBJ1-6; len: 14; v_gene: TRBV30; CDR3aa: CAWSSPQTDPPLHF; CDR3nt: TGTGCCTGGAGTTCCCCCCAGACGGACCCCCCCCTCCACTTT
d_gene: TRBD1; abundance: -; j_gene: TRBJ1-4; len: 15; v_gene: TRBV6-5; CDR3aa: CASSYQGQGNEKLFF; CDR3nt: TGTGCCAGCAGTTACCAAGGACAGGGTAATGAAAAACTGTTTTTT
d_gene: -; abundance: -; j_gene: TRBJ1-2; len: 15; v_gene: TRBV6-5; CDR3aa: CASRYHGEGRDGYTF; CDR3nt: TGTGCCAGCAGATACCACGGGGAGGGGAGAGATGGCTACACCTTC
d_gene: -; abundance: -; j_gene: TRBJ1-1; len: 12; v_gene: TRBV12-3/TRBV12-4; CDR3aa: CASSFGMTEAFF; CDR3nt: TGTGCCAGCAGTTTTGGGATGACTGAAGCTTTCTTT
d_gene: -; abundance: -; j_gene: TRBJ1-1; len: 15; v_gene: TRBV6-5; CDR3aa: CASSPNRDVYTEAFF; CDR3nt: TGTGCCAGCAGTCCCAACCGGGACGTCTATACTGAAGCTTTCTTT
d_gene: TRBD1; abundance: -; j_gene: TRBJ1-6; len: 15; v_gene: TRBV7-3; CDR3aa: CASSTGQGDNSPLHF; CDR3nt: TGTGCCAGCAGCACGGGACAGGGGGATAATTCACCCCTCCACTTT
d_gene: -; abundance: -; j_gene: TRBJ1-5; len: 14; v_gene: TRBV27; CDR3aa: CASSFQGSNQPQHF; CDR3nt: TGTGCCAGCAGTTTCCAGGGTAGCAATCAGCCCCAGCATTTT
d_gene: -; abundance: -; j_gene: TRBJ1-1; len: 15; v_gene: TRBV11-2; CDR3aa: CASSVSGPMNTEAFF; CDR3nt: TGTGCCAGCAGCGTCTCGGGACCGATGAACACTGAAGCTTTCTTT
d_gene: -; abundance: -; j_gene: TRBJ1-1; len: 17; v_gene: TRBV7-2; CDR3aa: CASSFGVRGALGTEAFF; CDR3nt: TGTGCCAGCAGCTTCGGGGTTAGGGGGGCGTTGGGCACTGAAGCTTTCTTT
d_gene: -; abundance: -; j_gene: TRBJ1-5; len: 16; v_gene: TRBV3-1/TRBV3-2; CDR3aa: CASSQDPGRSNQPQHF; CDR3nt: TGTGCCAGCAGCCAAGATCCGGGTAGGAGCAATCAGCCCCAGCATTTT
d_gene: -; abundance: -; j_gene: TRBJ2-3; len: 14; v_gene: TRBV6-6; CDR3aa: CAVGPGFSTDTQYF; CDR3nt: TGTGCCGTGGGGCCCGGGTTTAGCACAGATACGCAGTATTTT
d_gene: -; abundance: -; j_gene: TRBJ2-3; len: 14; v_gene: TRBV5-1; CDR3aa: CASSLSFGTDTQYF; CDR3nt: TGCGCCAGCAGCCTTAGCTTTGGCACAGATACGCAGTATTTT
d_gene: -; abundance: medium-sized; j_gene: TRBJ1-6; len: 13; v_gene: TRBV6-4; CDR3aa: CASSDGFNSPLHF; CDR3nt: TGTGCCAGCAGTGACGGGTTTAATTCACCCCTCCACTTT
d_gene: -; abundance: -; j_gene: TRBJ1-2; len: 14; v_gene: TRBV25-1; CDR3aa: CASSDDRKLNGYTF; CDR3nt: TGTGCCAGCAGTGACGACAGAAAACTTAATGGCTACACCTTC
d_gene: -; abundance: -; j_gene: TRBJ2-7; len: 15; v_gene: TRBV7-9; CDR3aa: CASSLGFLGGDEQYF; CDR3nt: TGTGCCAGCAGCTTAGGTTTTCTAGGCGGGGACGAGCAGTACTTC
d_gene: -; abundance: -; j_gene: TRBJ1-6; len: 16; v_gene: TRBV28; CDR3aa: CASSLLTGSGNSPLHF; CDR3nt: TGTGCCAGCAGTTTACTAACAGGGTCTGGGAATTCACCCCTCCACTTT
d_gene: -; abundance: -; j_gene: TRBJ2-7; len: 14; v_gene: TRBV6-5; CDR3aa: CASSYAQGFYEQYF; CDR3nt: TGTGCCAGCAGTTACGCACAGGGATTCTACGAGCAGTACTTC
d_gene: TRBD1; abundance: -; j_gene: TRBJ1-1; len: 15; v_gene: TRBV5-1; CDR3aa: CASSLATGVATEAFF; CDR3nt: TGCGCCAGCAGCTTGGCGACAGGGGTAGCCACTGAAGCTTTCTTT
d_gene: TRBD1; abundance: -; j_gene: TRBJ1-5; len: 15; v_gene: TRBV9; CDR3aa: CASSREGQRNQPQHF; CDR3nt: TGTGCCAGCAGCAGAGAGGGACAGAGAAATCAGCCCCAGCATTTT
d_gene: -; abundance: -; j_gene: TRBJ2-7; len: 10; v_gene: TRBV13; CDR3aa: CASPPYEQYF; CDR3nt: TGTGCCAGCCCTCCCTACGAGCAGTACTTC
d_gene: TRBD1; abundance: -; j_gene: TRBJ1-6; len: 16; v_gene: TRBV30; CDR3aa: CAWSETGAWGNSPLHF; CDR3nt: TGTGCCTGGAGTGAAACAGGGGCTTGGGGTAATTCACCCCTCCACTTT
d_gene: -; abundance: -; j_gene: TRBJ1-2; len: 12; v_gene: TRBV19; CDR3aa: CASSLDSYGYTF; CDR3nt: TGTGCCAGTAGTCTGGACAGCTATGGCTACACCTTC
d_gene: TRBD1; abundance: -; j_gene: TRBJ2-1; len: 14; v_gene: TRBV9; CDR3aa: CASSVWDRVDEQFF; CDR3nt: TGTGCCAGCAGCGTATGGGACAGGGTGGATGAGCAGTTCTTC
d_gene: -; abundance: -; j_gene: TRBJ2-7; len: 14; v_gene: TRBV28; CDR3aa: CAHRDGRGVYEQYF; CDR3nt: TGTGCTCACAGGGACGGACGAGGTGTCTACGAGCAGTACTTC
d_gene: TRBD2; abundance: once; j_gene: TRBJ2-3; len: 16; v_gene: TRBV2; CDR3aa: CASSAWLAVGTDTQYF; CDR3nt: TGTGCCAGCAGTGCATGGCTAGCGGTGGGGACAGATACGCAGTATTTT
d_gene: TRBD2; abundance: -; j_gene: TRBJ2-3; len: 15; v_gene: TRBV6-5; CDR3aa: CASSYEAGVTDTQYF; CDR3nt: TGTGCCAGCAGTTACGAAGCGGGGGTCACAGATACGCAGTATTTT
d_gene: -; abundance: -; j_gene: TRBJ1-1; len: 12; v_gene: TRBV6-5; CDR3aa: CASSHRGIEAFF; CDR3nt: TGTGCCAGCAGTCATCGGGGAATTGAAGCTTTCTTT
d_gene: TRBD1; abundance: -; j_gene: TRBJ2-1; len: 16; v_gene: TRBV7-9; CDR3aa: CASSPWTGEAYNEQFF; CDR3nt: TGTGCCAGCAGCCCGTGGACAGGGGAGGCCTACAATGAGCAGTTCTTC